What follows are 32 T cell receptor beta chains derived from one specimen sequenced in a study of control samples from healthy donors and cancer patients. Method: immunoSEQ multiplex PCR; TCRdb's copy keeps in-frame clones and lacks some. The table shows about 150,000 clones, with 93% occurring only once. The material sequenced was blood. The source is a man aged 18 to 29 in good health.

Details on this clone: Compared with germline, one end of the junction differs, possibly owing to a read error. The chain combines TRBV7-9 with TRBJ1-4; TRBD1 matches at 8 bases. CDR1 SEHNR and CDR2 FQNEAQ come from the germline V gene (reference sequence). The CDR3 runs 13 residues. Written as DNA, the CDR3 is TGTGCCAGCAGCCCCCCCGGGGCAGGGGGCTGGGTTTTT. Translation: CASSPPGAGGWVF. The full variable domain, in which reference TRBV7-9 and TRBJ1-4 provide the parts outside the CDR3, is DTGVSQNPRHKITKRGQNVTFRCDPISEHNRLYWYRQTLGQGPEFLTYFQNEAQLEKSRLLSDRFSAERPKGSFSTLEIQRTEQGDSAMYLCASSPPGAGGWVFGSGTQLSVL.

The gene calls are TRBV15 and TRBJ1-1, with D tentatively TRBD1 (5 bases). Germline V lookup: CDR1 LNHNV, CDR2 YYDKDF (reference sequence). This CDR3 region has 15 residues. Trimming left V 0 bases short and J 10 bases short, with 18 bases between. This CDR3 is CATSRDTSRGFRAFF. The CDR3 DNA reads as TGTGCCACCAGCAGAGATACGTCGCGGGGGTTCAGAGCTTTCTTT.

This rearrangement joins TRBV19 to TRBJ1-1; D is ambiguous. Germline values: CDR1 LNHDA, CDR2 SQIVND (reference sequence). The V end was cut by 1 base, the J end by 5 bases, with 8 bases between. CDR3 size: 13 residues. The CDR3 spells CASSIAGGTEAFF. The CDR3 region has the DNA TGTGCCAGTAGTATAGCGGGTGGAACTGAAGCTTTCTTT.

V gene TRBV24-1 combines with J gene TRBJ1-2; TRBD1 is a possible D gene (6 bases). CDR3 length: 14 residues. From germline, CDR1 is KGHDR and CDR2 SFDVKD. V lost 4 bases to trimming and J lost 7 bases, with 15 bases between them. This CDR3 is CATSDTGTKIGYTF. The CDR3 DNA reads as TGTGCCACCAGTGACACCGGGACAAAGATTGGCTACACCTTC.

This chain's CDR3 is CASSVAGRGPEKLFF. The CDR3 DNA follows: TGTGCCAGCAGCGTCGCGGGACGGGGTCCTGAAAAACTGTTTTTT. The chain is built from TRBV9 and TRBJ1-4; perhaps TRBD1 as D (5 bases). V was clipped by 2 bases and J by 7 bases, with 15 bases between them. The CDR3 runs 15 residues. Per germline, CDR1 SGDLS and CDR2 YYNGEE.

By share of the sample, this clone is medium-sized. V usage is TRBV5-6 and J usage is TRBJ1-1, with D unresolved. Germline CDR1 SGHDT, CDR2 YYEEEE. This CDR3 has 15 residues. V was trimmed by 0 bases and J by 5 bases, leaving 14 bases between them. CDR3 sequence: CASSLAEEYRTEAFF. The CDR3 nucleotides are TGTGCCAGCAGCTTGGCCGAAGAATATAGGACTGAAGCTTTCTTT.

The V call is TRBV3-1 (or the pseudogene TRBV3-2), the J call TRBJ2-3; TRBD2 matches 8 bases. With V trimmed by 1 base and J by 5 bases, 8 bases remained unmatched. Germline CDR1 LGHDT, CDR2 YNNKEL (reference sequence). This CDR3 region has 16 residues. The CDR3 region has the DNA TGTGCCAGCAGCCAAGTTGGCGGGGGGCATTTAGATACGCAGTATTTT. Translating gives CASSQVGGGHLDTQYF.

The V gene is TRBV30, the J gene TRBJ2-3; D perhaps matches TRBD1 (6 bases). The CDR3 extends over 12 amino acids. Germline V gene lookup returns CDR1 GTSNPN and CDR2 SVGIG (reference sequence). Trimming left V 1 base short and J 9 bases short, with 11 bases between. CDR3 in DNA: TGTGCCTGGAGTGCCACGCAGGGGACGCAGTATTTT. This codes for CAWSATQGTQYF.

The count of this clone is one. The genes are TRBV5-5 and TRBJ1-3; D is unresolved. Looked up from germline, CDR1 is SGHKS and CDR2 is YYEKEE (reference sequence). With 4 bases removed from V and 0 bases from J, the gap between germline ends came to 17 bases. The CDR3 covers 17 residues. Written as DNA, the CDR3 is TGTGCCAGCAGCCCCACGGGAGGAAGGCTCTCTGGAAACACCATATATTTT. This codes for CASSPTGGRLSGNTIYF.

J is TRBJ2-4 and V is TRBV28; a weak D match, TRBD2 (6 bases). V lost 3 bases, J lost 1 base, and 16 bases lay in between. CDR1 is MDHEN and CDR2 is SYDVKM in the germline V gene. CDR3 length: 17 residues. Written as DNA, the CDR3 is TGTGCCAGCAGTTTGTCTTCGGGGGTTACTGCCAAAAACATTCAGTACTTC. This codes for CASSLSSGVTAKNIQYF.

The chain joins TRBV4-1 to TRBJ2-3, with 8 bases lining up with TRBD2. The CDR3 has 17 residues. V gave up 0 bases and J gave up 6 bases; unmatched junction bases: 11. Looked up from germline, CDR1 is MGHRA and CDR2 is YSYEKL. Here the CDR3 reads CASSQDGTGRAGDTQYF. Here the CDR3 DNA reads TGCGCCAGCAGCCAAGACGGGACCGGGAGGGCCGGGGATACGCAGTATTTT.

CDR3 DNA sequence: TGTGCCAGCAGTTACCATCCCAGGGTCGACTATGGCTACACCTTC. Translated, it gives CASSYHPRVDYGYTF. This chain joins TRBV6-5 and TRBJ1-2; a weak D match, TRBD1 (5 bases). Germline CDR1 is MNHEY and CDR2 is SVGAGI. This CDR3 spans 15 amino acids. Trimming stripped 2 bases from V and 3 bases from J, with 13 bases between.

The rearrangement uses TRBV7-2 and TRBJ1-4, with D possibly matching TRBD1 (5 bases). Looked up from germline, CDR1 is SGHTA and CDR2 is FQGNSA. Trimming removed 1 base at V and 7 bases at J, with 10 bases between. The CDR3 contains 14 residues. CDR3 sequence: CASSLGGTAEKLFF. The CDR3 DNA reads as TGTGCCAGCAGCTTAGGGGGGACGGCTGAAAAACTGTTTTTT.

Details on this clone: Other nucleotide sequences from this sample produce the same CDR3. This chain uses TRBV2 with TRBJ1-2; TRBD1 might be the D (5 bases). V was clipped by 2 bases and J by 2 bases, with 15 bases between them. CDR1 is SNHLY and CDR2 is FYNNEI in the germline V gene. The CDR3 has 16 residues. CDR3 in DNA: TGTGCCAGCAGTGAAAGGGCCCGGGGGGGGAACTATGGCTACACCTTC. As protein: CASSERARGGNYGYTF.

V usage is TRBV28 and J usage is TRBJ2-7, with a weak D call TRBD2 (6 bases). Germline V gives CDR1 MDHEN, CDR2 SYDVKM. The CDR3 spans 15 residues. The V end lost 5 bases, the J end lost 0 bases, and 14 bases lay between the germline ends. The CDR3 loop reads CASSQMEGSSYEQYF. The CDR3 region has the DNA TGTGCCAGCAGTCAGATGGAGGGCAGCTCCTACGAGCAGTACTTC.

The chain joins TRBV27 to TRBJ1-6; perhaps TRBD1 as D (5 bases). V lost 4 bases and J lost 4, with 23 bases in between. The CDR3 is 19 amino acids. Germline V gene data show CDR1 as MNHEY and CDR2 as SMNVEV (reference sequence). This CDR3 is CASSSFYPGTPPYNSPLHF. The CDR3 nucleotides read TGTGCCAGCAGTTCCTTTTATCCCGGGACTCCTCCGTATAATTCACCCCTCCACTTT.

The chain recombines TRBV6-5 with TRBJ1-2; no clear D gene. The CDR3 is 13 residues long. V was shortened by 4 bases and J by 4 bases, with 10 bases between the two germline ends. The V gene's germline CDR1 is MNHEY and CDR2 SVGAGI. CDR3 protein: CASSFLDGYGYTF. The CDR3 DNA is TGTGCCAGCAGTTTTCTCGATGGCTATGGCTACACCTTC.

The chain joins TRBV5-6 to TRBJ2-3; no definite D call. V lost 4 bases to trimming and J lost 7 bases, with 19 bases between them. Germline V gene lookup returns CDR1 SGHDT and CDR2 YYEEEE. This CDR3 contains 15 residues. The CDR3 nucleotides are TGTGCCAGCAGCCCCTTGGACCAAAACGAATATACGCAGTATTTT. This encodes CASSPLDQNEYTQYF.

The chain carries TRBV12-2 and TRBJ2-7; TRBD2 is the table's D call, not checked against the DNA. TRBV12-2 is tagged as a pseudogene. The length of the CDR3 is 15 residues. The DNA of the CDR3 is TGTGCAAGTCGCCCCCGGACTCGGGCACTATGCGAGCAGTACTTC. Encoded protein: CASRPRTRALCEQYF.

The gene calls are TRBV27 and TRBJ2-1; maybe TRBD2 (5 bases). The germline V and J ends were trimmed by 8 bases and 0 bases, with 8 bases remaining between them. CDR3 length: 13 amino acids. CDR1 MNHEY and CDR2 SMNVEV come from the germline V gene (reference sequence). The CDR3 loop is CASGLNSYNEQFF. CDR3 DNA: TGTGCCAGCGGACTGAACTCCTACAATGAGCAGTTCTTC.

As to this clone: The sample holds other DNA sequences that translate to the same CDR3. The chain recombines TRBV19 with TRBJ1-1; no clear D gene. V lost 6 bases and J 1 base, leaving 6 bases between the germline ends. The CDR3 is 12 residues long. Germline V CDR1 and CDR2: LNHDA, SQIVND (reference sequence). The CDR3 coding sequence is TGTGCCAGTAGCATCAGGAACACTGAAGCTTTCTTT. Its protein is CASSIRNTEAFF.

The chain combines TRBV9 with TRBJ1-1, with D perhaps matching TRBD1 (5 bases). This CDR3 is built from 12 residues. Germline lookup yields CDR1 SGDLS and CDR2 YYNGEE. The germline V and J ends were trimmed by 0 bases and 6 bases, with 6 bases remaining between them. The CDR3 nucleotides read TGTGCCAGCAGCGTAGCGGGGGCTGAAGCTTTCTTT. Protein product: CASSVAGAEAFF.

CDR3 in DNA: TGTGCCAGCAGCTCCTCCAGGGAATTGGGTGAGCAGTACTTC. It specifies CASSSSRELGEQYF. The J gene is TRBJ2-7, the V gene TRBV7-6; tentative D call: TRBD1 (5 bases). CDR1 is SGHVS and CDR2 is FNYEAQ in the germline V gene. CDR3 length: 14 amino acids. The V and J ends lost 4 bases and 7 bases respectively, with 17 bases between them.

The chain couples TRBV7-2 to TRBJ1-2, with TRBD1 as a possible D gene (5 bases). CDR1 is SGHTA and CDR2 is FQGNSA in the germline V gene. The V end lost 1 base, the J end lost 6 bases, and 9 bases lay between the germline ends. The CDR3 spans 13 residues. CDR3 protein: CASSLVRGDGYTF. In DNA form, the CDR3 reads TGTGCCAGCAGCTTAGTAAGGGGTGATGGCTACACCTTC. Drawing the rest from reference TRBV7-2 and TRBJ1-2, the complete variable domain is GAGVSQSPSNKVTEKGKDVELRCDPISGHTALYWYRQSLGQGLEFLIYFQGNSAPDKSGLPSDRFSAERTGGSVSTLTIQRTQQEDSAVYLCASSLVRGDGYTFGSGTRLTVV.

J is TRBJ1-1 and V is TRBV10-2, with 7 bases aligning to TRBD1. Germline values: CDR1 WSHSY, CDR2 SAAADI. The CDR3 covers 13 residues. With V trimmed by 5 bases and J by 7 bases, 7 bases remained unmatched. In DNA form, the CDR3 reads TGCGCCAGCAGTCTACAGGGGCTCAGTGAAGCTTTCTTT. Its translation is CASSLQGLSEAFF.

This chain connects TRBV5-1 to TRBJ2-7; perhaps D is TRBD1 or TRBD2 (5 bases each). This CDR3 contains 15 residues. V was clipped by 4 bases and J by 7 bases, with 21 bases between them. The germline gives CDR1 SGHRS, CDR2 YFSETQ. The CDR3 sequence: CASSEGDGKVIEQYF. The CDR3 DNA reads as TGCGCCAGCAGCGAAGGGGACGGGAAAGTGATTGAGCAGTACTTC. Full variable domain (missing parts from reference TRBV5-1 and TRBJ2-7): KAGVTQTPRYLIKTRGQQVTLSCSPISGHRSVSWYQQTPGQGLQFLFEYFSETQRNKGNFPGRFSGRQFSNSRSEMNVSTLELGDSALYLCASSEGDGKVIEQYFGPGTRLTVT.

The chain combines TRBV28 with TRBJ1-2; D call uncertain. This CDR3 region has 16 residues. The V gene lost 7 bases and the J gene lost 7 bases, with 25 bases spanning the gap. Germline V lookup: CDR1 MDHEN, CDR2 SYDVKM. In DNA, the CDR3 is TGTGCCAGCATCCTGAACAGCTACCCTGCTTGGGGTGGCTACACCTTC. Protein: CASILNSYPAWGGYTF.

This chain joins TRBV27 and TRBJ2-7; perhaps D is TRBD1 or TRBD2 (5 bases each). The CDR3 consists of 13 residues. Germline CDR1 MNHEY, CDR2 SMNVEV (reference sequence). The V end was cut by 6 bases, the J end by 4 bases, with 13 bases between. The CDR3 loop reads CASSWTGQYEQYF. The CDR3 DNA sequence: TGTGCCAGCAGCTGGACGGGGCAATACGAGCAGTACTTC.

The J gene is TRBJ1-6, the V gene TRBV19, with D possibly being TRBD1 (5 bases). This CDR3 comprises 17 residues. Per the germline V gene, CDR1 is LNHDA and CDR2 is SQIVND (reference sequence). V was cut by 5 bases and J by 3 bases, with 17 bases left in between. The CDR3, as DNA: TGTGCCAGTAGTTGGTCTTCGAGGGGCCTCTATAATTCACCCCTCCACTTT. This translates into CASSWSSRGLYNSPLHF. The full variable domain, in which reference TRBV19 and TRBJ1-6 provide the parts outside the CDR3, is DGGITQSPKYLFRKEGQNVTLSCEQNLNHDAMYWYRQDPGQGLRLIYYSQIVNDFQKGDIAEGYSVSREKKESFPLTVTSAQKNPTAFYLCASSWSSRGLYNSPLHFGNGTRLTVT.

The chain recombines TRBV5-1 with TRBJ2-7; the match to TRBD2 covers 15 bases. This CDR3 spans 18 amino acids. The germline gives CDR1 SGHRS, CDR2 YFSETQ. Trimming cost V 1 base and J 1 base; bases outside gene matches: 6. DNA of the CDR3: TGCGCCAGCAGCTTGCTGGGACTAGCGGGAGGTGGGTCCTACGAGCAGTACTTC. It codes for CASSLLGLAGGGSYEQYF.

The chain carries TRBV19 and TRBJ1-5, with D possibly matching TRBD1 (5 bases). CDR3 length equals 17 residues. V was cut by 8 bases and J by 2 bases, with 22 bases left in between. Germline loops: CDR1 LNHDA, CDR2 SQIVND (reference sequence). This CDR3 reads CASGWGTLKVGNQPQHF. CDR3 DNA sequence: TGTGCCAGTGGATGGGGCACATTAAAAGTGGGCAATCAGCCCCAGCATTTT.

This rearrangement joins TRBV2 to TRBJ1-2; D is perhaps TRBD1 (5 bases). Per the germline V gene, CDR1 is SNHLY and CDR2 is FYNNEI. CDR3 length equals 14 residues. V shed 4 bases and J shed 12 bases, with 21 bases lying between them. The chain's CDR3 is CASSVSARADGHTF. The CDR3 DNA sequence: TGTGCCAGCAGTGTATCGGCCAGGGCGGACGGCCACACCTTC.